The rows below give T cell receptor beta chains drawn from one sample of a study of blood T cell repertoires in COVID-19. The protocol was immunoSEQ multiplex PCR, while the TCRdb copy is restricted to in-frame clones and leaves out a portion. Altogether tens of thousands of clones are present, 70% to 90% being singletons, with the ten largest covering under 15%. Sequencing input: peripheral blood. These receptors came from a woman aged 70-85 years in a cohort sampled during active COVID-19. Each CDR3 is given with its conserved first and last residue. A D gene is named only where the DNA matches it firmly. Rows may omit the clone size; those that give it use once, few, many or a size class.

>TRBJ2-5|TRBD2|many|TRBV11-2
CASSSGLAEGETQYF
TGTGCCAGCAGCTCCGGACTAGCTGAGGGAGAGACCCAGTACTTC
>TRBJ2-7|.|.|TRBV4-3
CASSQDRDSNEQYF
TGCGCCAGCAGCCAAGATAGGGACTCAAACGAGCAGTACTTC
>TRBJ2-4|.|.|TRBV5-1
CASSLGTENIQYF
TGCGCCAGCAGCTTGGGGACAGAAAACATTCAGTACTTC
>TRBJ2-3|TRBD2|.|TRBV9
CASTLAGGALSTDTQYF
TGTGCCAGCACTTTAGCGGGAGGAGCGTTGAGCACAGATACGCAGTATTTT
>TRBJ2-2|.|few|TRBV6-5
CASSYALAENTGELFF
TGTGCCAGCAGTTACGCCCTAGCCGAAAACACCGGGGAGCTGTTTTTT
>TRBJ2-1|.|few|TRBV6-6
CASSLLGRRTVRGQFF
TGTGCCAGCAGCCTCCTAGGGCGGAGGACTGTACGTGGGCAGTTCTTC
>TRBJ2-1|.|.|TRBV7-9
CASSRTDYNEQFF
TGTGCCAGCAGCCGGACAGATTACAATGAGCAGTTCTTC
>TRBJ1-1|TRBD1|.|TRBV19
CASKFGTGEPNTEAFF
TGTGCCAGTAAGTTCGGGACAGGGGAGCCGAACACTGAAGCTTTCTTT
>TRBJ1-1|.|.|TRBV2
CASSADRTNTEAFF
TGTGCCAGCAGTGCCGACAGAACCAACACTGAAGCTTTCTTT
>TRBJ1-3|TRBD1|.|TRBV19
CASSVGTAAGNTIYF
TGTGCCAGTAGTGTCGGGACAGCCGCTGGAAACACCATATATTTT
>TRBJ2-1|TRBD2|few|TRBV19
CASSIGSGRARYEQFF
TGTGCCAGTAGTATCGGAAGCGGGAGGGCCCGTTATGAGCAGTTCTTC
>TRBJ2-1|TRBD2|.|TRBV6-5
CASTELAGTYNEQFF
TGTGCCAGCACCGAACTAGCGGGGACCTACAATGAGCAGTTCTTC
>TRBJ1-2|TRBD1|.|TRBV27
CASGYRGGDTF
TGTGCCAGCGGATACAGGGGGGGGGACACCTTC
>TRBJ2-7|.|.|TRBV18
CASSPVLLETPPYEQYF
TGTGCCAGCTCACCAGTCCTACTAGAAACGCCGCCCTACGAGCAGTACTTC
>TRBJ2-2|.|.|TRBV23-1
CASSQSDSHSKDTGELFF
TGCGCCAGCAGTCAATCGGACTCCCACAGCAAGGACACCGGGGAGCTGTTTTTT
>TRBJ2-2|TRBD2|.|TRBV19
CASSNAIAGETGELFF
TGTGCCAGTAGTAACGCGATAGCGGGAGAGACCGGGGAGCTGTTTTTT
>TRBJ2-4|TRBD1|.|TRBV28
CASSLPGQGRRAKNIQYF
TGTGCCAGCAGTTTACCGGGACAGGGTAGGAGGGCCAAAAACATTCAGTACTTC
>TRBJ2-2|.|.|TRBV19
CAARTRAGELFF
TGTGCCGCTAGGACGAGGGCCGGGGAGCTGTTTTTT
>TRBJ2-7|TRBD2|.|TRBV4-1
CASSPQEGTSSYEQYF
TGCGCCAGCAGCCCACAGGAGGGGACTAGTTCCTACGAGCAGTACTTC
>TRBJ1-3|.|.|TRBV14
CASSPGTTLFSGNTIYF
TGTGCCAGCAGCCCCGGGACAACTCTTTTCTCTGGAAACACCATATATTTT
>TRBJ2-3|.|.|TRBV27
CASRIGVGTDTQYF
TGTGCCAGCCGGATCGGAGTCGGCACAGATACGCAGTATTTT
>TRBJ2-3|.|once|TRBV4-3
CASSQGQGREDTQYF
TGCGCCAGCAGCCAAGGTCAGGGAAGGGAAGATACGCAGTATTTT
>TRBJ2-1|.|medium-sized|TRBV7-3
CASSSSSDNEQFF
TGTGCCAGCAGCTCCTCGTCGGACAATGAGCAGTTCTTC
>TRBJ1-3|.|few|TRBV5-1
CASSLQTQGNTIYF
TGCGCCAGCAGCCTCCAAACGCAGGGAAACACCATATATTTT
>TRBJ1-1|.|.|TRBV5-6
CASSSRTVVMNTEAFF
TGTGCCAGCAGCTCTAGGACAGTAGTAATGAACACTGAAGCTTTCTTT
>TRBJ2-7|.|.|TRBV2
CASSEREAAEQYF
TGTGCCAGCAGTGAAAGGGAGGCAGCAGAGCAGTACTTC
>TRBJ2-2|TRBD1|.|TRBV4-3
CASSQRRQGARAGELFF
TGCGCCAGCAGCCAACGGCGGCAGGGGGCTCGGGCCGGGGAGCTGTTTTTT
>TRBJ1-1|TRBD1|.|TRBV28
CASFGQGEMTEAFF
TGTGCCAGCTTCGGACAGGGGGAGATGACTGAAGCTTTCTTT
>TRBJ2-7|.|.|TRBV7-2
CASSLPWGHEQYF
TGTGCCAGCAGCTTACCCTGGGGCCACGAGCAGTACTTC
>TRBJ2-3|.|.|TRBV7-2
CASREKMGGVDTQYF
TGTGCCAGCAGGGAGAAGATGGGAGGAGTAGATACGCAGTATTTT
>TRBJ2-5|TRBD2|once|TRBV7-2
CASSLTSGPQETQYF
TGTGCCAGCAGCTTAACTAGCGGACCCCAAGAGACCCAGTACTTC
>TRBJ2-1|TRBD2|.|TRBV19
CASSRRLAGGNGEQFF
TGTGCCAGTAGTAGGAGACTAGCGGGAGGAAACGGTGAGCAGTTCTTC
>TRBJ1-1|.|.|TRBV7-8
CASSRGVNTEAFF
TGTGCCAGCAGCCGCGGGGTGAACACTGAAGCTTTCTTT
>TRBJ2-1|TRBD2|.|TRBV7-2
CASSFGTSGRMGEQFF
TGTGCCAGCAGCTTCGGGACTAGCGGGAGAATGGGTGAGCAGTTCTTC
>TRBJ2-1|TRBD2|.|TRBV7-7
CASSLGRLAGGGEQFF
TGTGCCAGCAGCTTAGGCCGACTAGCGGGAGGGGGTGAGCAGTTCTTC
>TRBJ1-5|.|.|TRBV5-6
CASSPSRGGGGFNQPQHF
TGTGCCAGCAGCCCTTCGAGGGGTGGGGGGGGCTTCAATCAGCCCCAGCATTTT
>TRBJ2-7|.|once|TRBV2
CASSGLRAYEQYF
TGTGCCAGCAGTGGCTTGCGGGCCTACGAGCAGTACTTC
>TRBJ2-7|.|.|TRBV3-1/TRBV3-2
CASSSIYEQYF
TGTGCCAGCAGCTCTATTTACGAGCAGTACTTC
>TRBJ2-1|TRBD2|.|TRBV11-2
CASSAGTSVYNEQFF
TGTGCCAGCAGCGCCGGGACTAGCGTCTACAATGAGCAGTTCTTC
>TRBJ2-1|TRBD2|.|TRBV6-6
CASSYTAGGAGEQFF
TGTGCCAGCAGTTACACCGCGGGAGGGGCGGGTGAGCAGTTCTTC
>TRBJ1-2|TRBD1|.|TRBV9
CASSVGGLTGSNYGYTF
TGTGCCAGCAGCGTAGGAGGATTGACAGGGAGTAACTATGGCTACACCTTC
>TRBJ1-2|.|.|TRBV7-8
CASSTGLWGTGGSYGYTF
TGTGCCAGCAGCACCGGTTTGTGGGGGACCGGGGGTAGCTATGGCTACACCTTC